These 29 T cell receptor beta chains share one sample of origin, sequenced in a study of blood T cell repertoires in COVID-19. Sequencing was performed with immunoSEQ multiplex PCR; in TCRdb, only in-frame clones are kept and a portion is missing. The data hold some 180,000 clones, with around 83% observed a single time. Sequencing was performed on peripheral blood. The receptors were gathered from a woman between 65 and 79 years old who had recovered from COVID-19.

The gene calls are TRBV10-3 and TRBJ2-3, with 8 bases lining up with TRBD2. The germline V gene encodes CDR1 ENHRY and CDR2 SYGVKD. With 0 bases clipped from V and 5 bases from J, the junction kept 4 bases outside the gene matches. The CDR3 contains 15 residues. CDR3 sequence reads: CAISESSGAGDTQYF. The CDR3 nucleotides are TGTGCCATCAGTGAGTCTAGCGGGGCGGGAGATACGCAGTATTTT.

CDR3 loop: CAWSQPGLRSYEQYF. The CDR3 DNA sequence: TGTGCCTGGAGTCAACCCGGACTGCGATCCTACGAGCAGTACTTC. The chain joins TRBV30 to TRBJ2-7; the D gene is possibly TRBD2 (5 bases). This CDR3 comprises 15 residues. From germline, CDR1 is GTSNPN and CDR2 SVGIG (reference sequence). V lost 2 bases and J 1 base, leaving 15 bases between the germline ends.

V and J are TRBV10-3 and TRBJ2-1; perhaps TRBD1 as D (5 bases). V was pared by 8 bases and J by 10 bases, with 12 bases between. The germline V gene has CDR1 ENHRY and CDR2 SYGVKD. This CDR3 has 11 amino acids. The CDR3 coding sequence is TGTGCCATCGGACAAGTTGGCGAGCAGTTCTTC. Amino acid sequence: CAIGQVGEQFF.

This clone showed up just a few times. This chain uses TRBV10-3 with TRBJ1-5, with no clear D. Germline V gives CDR1 ENHRY, CDR2 SYGVKD. The V gene lost 11 bases and the J gene lost 6 bases, with 14 bases spanning the gap. This CDR3 is 12 amino acids long. The chain's CDR3 is CASSPGSQPQHF. The CDR3 nucleotides are TGTGCCTCCAGCCCTGGGAGTCAGCCCCAGCATTTT.

The genes are TRBV18 and TRBJ2-5; 7 positions match TRBD1. The CDR3 sequence is 15 residues long. The ends lost 8 bases at V and 3 bases at J; junction bases unmatched: 12. Germline CDR1 reads KGHSH; CDR2 reads LQKENI. The chain's CDR3 is CASLNYQGEKETQYF. CDR3 sequence (DNA): TGTGCCAGCCTAAACTACCAGGGGGAGAAAGAGACCCAGTACTTC. Full variable domain (missing parts from reference TRBV18 and TRBJ2-5): NAGVMQNPRHLVRRRGQEARLRCSPMKGHSHVYWYRQLPEEGLKFMVYLQKENIIDESGMPKERFSAEFPKEGPSILRIQQVVRGDSAAYFCASLNYQGEKETQYFGPGTRLLVL.

The V call is TRBV5-1, the J call TRBJ2-3; possibly TRBD2 for D (6 bases). The CDR3 has 16 amino acids. Germline V CDR1 and CDR2: SGHRS, YFSETQ. V was trimmed by 1 base and J by 5 bases, leaving 17 bases between them. The CDR3 region is CASSLFGSGGEDTQYF. CDR3 bases: TGCGCCAGCAGCTTGTTTGGGTCCGGGGGAGAAGATACGCAGTATTTT.

V usage is TRBV6-1 and J usage is TRBJ1-2, with D maybe TRBD1 (6 bases). The CDR3 runs to 11 residues. Trimming left V 7 bases short and J 8 bases short, with 11 bases between. Germline lookup yields CDR1 MNHNS and CDR2 SASEGT. The CDR3 loop reads CASTPDRGYTF. Written as DNA, the CDR3 is TGTGCCAGCACCCCGGACAGAGGCTACACCTTC.

CDR3 loop: CASSLDRTVSYEQYF. The CDR3 DNA is TGCGCCAGCAGCCTGGACAGAACCGTATCCTACGAGCAGTACTTC. V is TRBV5-1 and J is TRBJ2-7, with a possible D match to TRBD1 (6 bases). CDR1 and CDR2 from the germline V gene are SGHRS and YFSETQ. CDR3 length equals 15 residues. The V and J ends lost 4 bases and 1 base respectively, with 15 bases between them.

J is TRBJ1-1 and V is TRBV6-5; D unresolved. The CDR3 runs 11 residues. V shed 2 bases and J shed 7 bases, with 5 bases lying between them. The germline V gene encodes CDR1 MNHEY and CDR2 SVGAGI. The CDR3 loop is CASSYGREAFF. CDR3 in DNA: TGTGCCAGCAGTTACGGCCGTGAAGCTTTCTTT.

This chain uses TRBV6-1 with TRBJ2-7, with TRBD1 matching 8 bases. CDR3 size: 13 residues. J lost 6 bases, V lost 2 bases, and 3 bases had no gene match. Germline assignment: CDR1 MNHNS and CDR2 SASEGT. DNA of the CDR3: TGTGCCAGCAGTGAACAGGGGGCGGGCGAGCAGTACTTC. Translated, it gives CASSEQGAGEQYF.

The rearrangement joins TRBV5-1 to TRBJ1-1; maybe TRBD1 (6 bases). The V and J ends lost 4 bases and 1 base respectively, with 20 bases between them. Germline-derived CDR1 and CDR2 are SGHRS and YFSETQ. The CDR3 is made up of 17 amino acids. CDR3 sequence: CASSEQGIPPGNTEAFF. DNA of the CDR3: TGCGCCAGCAGCGAGCAGGGGATCCCCCCGGGGAACACTGAAGCTTTCTTT.

CDR3 nucleotide sequence: TGCGCCAGCAGCCCCCGGACTAGCGGCTACGAGCAGTACTTC. This codes for CASSPRTSGYEQYF. This chain joins TRBV5-1 and TRBJ2-7, with 10 bases identical to TRBD2. In germline, CDR1 is SGHRS, CDR2 YFSETQ. The CDR3 runs to 14 residues. Trimming cost V 4 bases and J 3 bases; bases outside gene matches: 4.

The chain has TRBV7-2 and TRBJ2-7; possibly TRBD1 for D (5 bases). V shed 1 base and J shed 3 bases, with 13 bases lying between them. CDR3 length: 15 amino acids. Per the germline V gene, CDR1 is SGHTA and CDR2 is FQGNSA. Here the CDR3 DNA reads TGTGCCAGCAGCTTAGGGCAGGGCGCCGTCTACGAGCAGTACTTC. It yields the protein CASSLGQGAVYEQYF.

The V and J genes are TRBV6-5 and TRBJ1-2, with 9 nucleotides matching TRBD1. Germline-derived CDR1 and CDR2 are MNHEY and SVGAGI. V shed 2 bases and J 7 bases; nucleotides not matched to a gene: 5. The CDR3 totals 14 residues. For the CDR3, the DNA is TGTGCCAGCAGTTACCGCCGACAGGGGGTTGGCTACACCTTC. It yields the protein CASSYRRQGVGYTF.

The gene calls are TRBV14 and TRBJ2-3; no definite D call. Trimming shortened V by 1 base and J by 5 bases, and 4 bases separated the two germline ends. This CDR3 region has 12 residues. From germline, CDR1 is SGHDN and CDR2 FVKESK. This CDR3 is CASSQGLDTQYF. The CDR3 nucleotides read TGTGCCAGCAGCCAAGGGCTAGATACGCAGTATTTT.

As to this clone: Other nucleotide sequences in the sample specify the same CDR3. V and J are TRBV12-3 or TRBV12-4 and TRBJ1-5, with D perhaps TRBD1 (5 bases). With 4 bases removed from V and 5 bases from J, the gap between germline ends came to 6 bases. This CDR3 is 12 amino acids long. As DNA, the CDR3 is TGTGCCAGCAGTTGGGGGGATCAGCCCCAGCATTTT. Its protein product is CASSWGDQPQHF.

The chain carries TRBV7-2 and TRBJ1-5, with D hard to call. This CDR3 has 13 amino acids. The V end was cut by 5 bases, the J end by 6 bases, with 11 bases between. Germline V gene data show CDR1 as SGHTA and CDR2 as FQGNSA. CDR3 sequence: CASSPGGFQPQHF. The CDR3 DNA follows: TGTGCCAGCAGCCCAGGTGGGTTTCAGCCCCAGCATTTT. Looking up the rest from reference TRBV7-2 and TRBJ1-5 gives the full variable domain: GAGVSQSPSNKVTEKGKDVELRCDPISGHTALYWYRQSLGQGLEFLIYFQGNSAPDKSGLPSDRFSAERTGGSVSTLTIQRTQQEDSAVYLCASSPGGFQPQHFGDGTRLSIL.

This sequence joins TRBV27 and TRBJ1-5; D perhaps matches TRBD1 (6 bases). CDR1 is MNHEY, CDR2 SMNVEV, per germline (reference sequence). This CDR3 comprises 14 residues. Trimming removed 4 bases at V and 6 bases at J, with 13 bases between. This chain's CDR3 is CASSSTGSVQPQHF. The DNA of the CDR3 is TGTGCCAGCAGTTCAACAGGGTCTGTTCAGCCCCAGCATTTT.

The chain links TRBV5-1 to TRBJ2-5; D uncertain. Germline CDR1 and CDR2: SGHRS and YFSETQ. This CDR3 contains 11 residues. The ends were cut back, 0 bases at V and 10 bases at J, with 7 bases in the middle. CDR3 loop: CASSLGAYQYF. The CDR3 nucleotides are TGCGCCAGCAGCTTGGGGGCATACCAGTACTTC. The full variable domain, with the rest looked up from reference TRBV5-1 and TRBJ2-5, is KAGVTQTPRYLIKTRGQQVTLSCSPISGHRSVSWYQQTPGQGLQFLFEYFSETQRNKGNFPGRFSGRQFSNSRSEMNVSTLELGDSALYLCASSLGAYQYFGPGTRLLVL.

This clone has only one observation. The V gene is TRBV3-1 (or the pseudogene TRBV3-2), the J gene TRBJ1-6; no firm D call. Germline V gives CDR1 LGHDT, CDR2 YNNKEL (reference sequence). The ends were cut back, 7 bases at V and 7 bases at J, with 11 bases in the middle. CDR3 size: 13 residues. CDR3 sequence: CASTPAENSPLHF. The CDR3 nucleotides read TGTGCCAGCACCCCCGCGGAGAATTCACCCCTCCACTTT.

V and J are TRBV7-8 and TRBJ1-6; weak D call: TRBD1 (6 bases). Trimming cost V 5 bases and J 3 bases, with 14 bases left between them. From germline, CDR1 is SGHVS and CDR2 FQNEAQ. The CDR3 extends over 16 amino acids. CDR3 in DNA: TGTGCCAGCAGCCCCGACAGGCCCATCTATAATTCACCCCTCCACTTT. It codes for CASSPDRPIYNSPLHF.

The chain has TRBV19 and TRBJ2-7; the match to TRBD2 covers 13 bases. The CDR3 is 19 residues long. From germline, CDR1 is LNHDA and CDR2 SQIVND (reference sequence). V gave up 6 bases and J gave up 6 bases; unmatched junction bases: 20. The CDR3 bases are TGTGCCAGTAGGGACAGACCGGGACTAGCGGGACCCACGGGGGTCGAGCAGTACTTC. Amino acids: CASRDRPGLAGPTGVEQYF.

This chain's CDR3 is CASSLAGGHYEQYF. The CDR3 DNA sequence: TGTGCCAGTAGCCTAGCGGGAGGCCACTACGAGCAGTACTTC. V is TRBV19 and J is TRBJ2-7; TRBD2 matches 11 bases. Germline trimming cut 6 bases from V and 3 bases from J; bases unmatched to any gene: 4. CDR1 LNHDA and CDR2 SQIVND come from the germline V gene (reference sequence). The CDR3 runs to 14 residues.

This clone was observed a handful of times. The CDR3 sequence: CASSEGTGNTIYF. The CDR3 DNA reads TGCGCCAGCAGTGAGGGCACTGGAAACACCATATATTTT. This sequence joins TRBV10-1 and TRBJ1-3, with no clear D. This CDR3 comprises 13 residues. Deletions cut 2 bases from V and 2 bases from J, with 4 bases between. CDR1 is WNHNN, CDR2 SYGVQD, per germline (reference sequence).

The chain joins TRBV3-1 (or the pseudogene TRBV3-2) to TRBJ1-6; the match to TRBD1 covers 10 bases. The germline V gene encodes CDR1 LGHDT and CDR2 YNNKEL (reference sequence). After removal of 4 bases from V and 11 bases from J, the junction contained 8 bases not matched to a gene. The CDR3 loop spans 15 amino acids. DNA of the CDR3: TGTGCCAGCAGCCCCGACAGGGGGCGTTCGGCACCCCTCCACTTT. Amino acid sequence: CASSPDRGRSAPLHF.

The chain has TRBV7-3 and TRBJ2-5; a possible D gene is TRBD1 (6 bases). V lost 3 bases and J 6 bases, leaving 11 bases between the germline ends. The CDR3 loop spans 13 amino acids. Germline V CDR1 and CDR2: SGHTA, FQGTGA. As DNA, the CDR3 is TGTGCCAGCAGCTTGGGGGCCCGGCAGACCCAGTACTTC. This encodes CASSLGARQTQYF.

On this clone: One junction end disagrees with the germline gene, perhaps due to a read error. V usage is TRBV9 and J usage is TRBJ2-1; 7 bases are shared with TRBD1. CDR1 is SGDLS and CDR2 is YYNGEE in the germline V gene. The CDR3 loop spans 15 amino acids. As DNA, the CDR3 is TGTGCCAGCAGCCCCAACCCAGGGGGAACTCGTTGGGGGATCTTC. Translation gives CASSPNPGGTRWGIF.

The chain recombines TRBV24-1 with TRBJ2-1; 10 nucleotides match TRBD1. After removal of 4 bases from V and 4 bases from J, the junction contained 3 bases not matched to a gene. This CDR3 region has 15 residues. Per germline, CDR1 KGHDR and CDR2 SFDVKD. This chain's CDR3 is CATSDPGQGYNEQFF. The CDR3 DNA is TGTGCCACCAGTGACCCGGGACAGGGGTACAATGAGCAGTTCTTC.

CDR3 sequence reads: CAISRDRRAEPQHF. The CDR3 nucleotides are TGTGCCATCAGCCGGGACAGGCGTGCTGAGCCCCAGCATTTT. J is TRBJ1-5 and V is TRBV10-3, with 8 bases identical to TRBD1. Per the germline V gene, CDR1 is ENHRY and CDR2 is SYGVKD. The J segment lost 8 bases and the V segment lost 6 bases, leaving 9 bases of the junction unmatched. This CDR3 comprises 14 residues.